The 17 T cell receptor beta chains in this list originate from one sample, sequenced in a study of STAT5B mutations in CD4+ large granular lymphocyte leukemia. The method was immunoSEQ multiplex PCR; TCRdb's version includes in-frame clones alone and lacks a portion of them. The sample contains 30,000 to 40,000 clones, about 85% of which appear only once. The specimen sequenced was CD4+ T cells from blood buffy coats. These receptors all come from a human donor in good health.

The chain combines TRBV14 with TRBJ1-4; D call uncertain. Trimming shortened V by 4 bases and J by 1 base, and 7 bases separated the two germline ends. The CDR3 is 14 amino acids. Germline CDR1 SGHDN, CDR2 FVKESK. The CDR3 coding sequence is TGTGCCAGCAGCCTAGGAGGAACTAATGAAAAACTGTTTTTT. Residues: CASSLGGTNEKLFF.

CDR3 nucleotides: TGTGCCAGCAGCTTACATCCACAAGAGACCCAGTACTTC. Encoded protein: CASSLHPQETQYF. J is TRBJ2-5 and V is TRBV11-3, with D uncertain. The CDR3 totals 13 residues. Trimming left V 2 bases short and J 2 bases short, with 6 bases between. The germline gives CDR1 SGHNT, CDR2 YENEEA. Full variable domain (rest looked up from reference TRBV11-3 and TRBJ2-5): EAGVVQSPRYKIIEKKQPVAFWCNPISGHNTLYWYLQNLGQGPELLIRYENEEAVDDSQLPKDRFSAERLKGVDSTLKIQPAELGDSAVYLCASSLHPQETQYFGPGTRLLVL.

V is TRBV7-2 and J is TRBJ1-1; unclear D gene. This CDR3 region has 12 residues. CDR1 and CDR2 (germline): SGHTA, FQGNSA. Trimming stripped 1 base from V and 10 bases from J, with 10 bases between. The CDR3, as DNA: TGTGCCAGCAGCTTAGATTGGTTGGGAGCTTTCTTT. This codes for CASSLDWLGAFF.

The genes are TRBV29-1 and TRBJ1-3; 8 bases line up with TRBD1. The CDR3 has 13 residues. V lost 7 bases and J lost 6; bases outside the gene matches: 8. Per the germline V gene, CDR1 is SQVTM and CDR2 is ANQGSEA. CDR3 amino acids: CSARQGRENTIYF. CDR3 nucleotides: TGCAGCGCCAGACAGGGGAGAGAAAACACCATATATTTT.

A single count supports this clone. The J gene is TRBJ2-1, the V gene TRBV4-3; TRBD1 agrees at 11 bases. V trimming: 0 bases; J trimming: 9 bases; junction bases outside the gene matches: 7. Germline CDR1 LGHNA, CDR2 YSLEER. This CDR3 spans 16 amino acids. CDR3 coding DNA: TGCGCCAGCAGCCAAGAACGGACAGGGGGCAGGGGTGAGCAGTTCTTC. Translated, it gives CASSQERTGGRGEQFF.

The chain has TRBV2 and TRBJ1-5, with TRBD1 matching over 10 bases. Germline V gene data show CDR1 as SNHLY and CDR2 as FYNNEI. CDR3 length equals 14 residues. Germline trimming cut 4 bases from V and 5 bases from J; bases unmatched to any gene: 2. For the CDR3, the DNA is TGTGCCAGCAGTGCCGGGACAGGGGATCAGCCCCAGCATTTT. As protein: CASSAGTGDQPQHF.

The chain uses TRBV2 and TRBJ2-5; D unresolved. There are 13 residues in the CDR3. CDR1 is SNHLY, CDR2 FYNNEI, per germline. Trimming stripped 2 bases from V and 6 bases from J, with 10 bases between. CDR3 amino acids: CASSEPGLKTQYF. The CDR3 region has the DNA TGTGCCAGCAGTGAACCGGGTTTGAAGACCCAGTACTTC.

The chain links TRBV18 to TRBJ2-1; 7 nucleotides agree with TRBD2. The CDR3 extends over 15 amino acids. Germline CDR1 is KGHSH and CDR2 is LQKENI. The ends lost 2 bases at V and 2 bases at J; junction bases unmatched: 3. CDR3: CASSPASGPYNEQFF. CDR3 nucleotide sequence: TGTGCCAGCTCACCAGCTAGCGGCCCCTACAATGAGCAGTTCTTC.

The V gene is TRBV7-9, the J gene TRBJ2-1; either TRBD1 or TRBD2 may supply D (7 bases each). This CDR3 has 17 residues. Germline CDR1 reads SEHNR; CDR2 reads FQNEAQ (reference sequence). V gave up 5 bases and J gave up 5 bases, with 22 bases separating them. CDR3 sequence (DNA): TGTGCCAGCAGCCCAAGGACAGGCGGGGGCCCTAACAATGAGCAGTTCTTC. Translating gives CASSPRTGGGPNNEQFF.

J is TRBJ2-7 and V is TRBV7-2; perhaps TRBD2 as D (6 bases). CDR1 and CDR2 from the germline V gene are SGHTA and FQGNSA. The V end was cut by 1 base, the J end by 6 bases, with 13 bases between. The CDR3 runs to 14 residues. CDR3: CASSLVGGEAEQYF. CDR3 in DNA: TGTGCCAGCAGCTTAGTTGGAGGGGAAGCCGAGCAGTACTTC.

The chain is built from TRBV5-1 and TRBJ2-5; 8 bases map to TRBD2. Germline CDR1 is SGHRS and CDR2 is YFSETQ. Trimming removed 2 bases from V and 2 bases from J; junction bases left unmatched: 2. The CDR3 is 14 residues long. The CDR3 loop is CASSFTSGQETQYF. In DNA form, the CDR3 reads TGCGCCAGCAGCTTCACTAGCGGACAAGAGACCCAGTACTTC. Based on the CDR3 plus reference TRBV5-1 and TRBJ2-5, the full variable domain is KAGVTQTPRYLIKTRGQQVTLSCSPISGHRSVSWYQQTPGQGLQFLFEYFSETQRNKGNFPGRFSGRQFSNSRSEMNVSTLELGDSALYLCASSFTSGQETQYFGPGTRLLVL.

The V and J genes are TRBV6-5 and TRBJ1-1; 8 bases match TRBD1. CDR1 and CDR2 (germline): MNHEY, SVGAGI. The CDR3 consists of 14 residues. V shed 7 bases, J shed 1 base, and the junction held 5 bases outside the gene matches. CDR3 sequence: CASKTGQENTEAFF. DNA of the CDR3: TGTGCCAGCAAGACGGGACAGGAGAACACTGAAGCTTTCTTT.

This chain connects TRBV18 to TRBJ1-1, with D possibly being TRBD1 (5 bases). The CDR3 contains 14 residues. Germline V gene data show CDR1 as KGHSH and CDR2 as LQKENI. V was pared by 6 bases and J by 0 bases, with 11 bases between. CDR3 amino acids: CASSQTEMNTEAFF. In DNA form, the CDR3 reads TGTGCCAGCTCCCAGACAGAGATGAACACTGAAGCTTTCTTT.

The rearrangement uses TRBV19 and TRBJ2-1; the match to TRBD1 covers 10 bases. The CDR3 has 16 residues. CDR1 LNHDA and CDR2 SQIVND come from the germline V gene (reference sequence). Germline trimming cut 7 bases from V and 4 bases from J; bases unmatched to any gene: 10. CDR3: CASTPRGTGVYNEQFF. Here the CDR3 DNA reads TGTGCCAGTACCCCCAGGGGGACAGGGGTTTACAATGAGCAGTTCTTC.

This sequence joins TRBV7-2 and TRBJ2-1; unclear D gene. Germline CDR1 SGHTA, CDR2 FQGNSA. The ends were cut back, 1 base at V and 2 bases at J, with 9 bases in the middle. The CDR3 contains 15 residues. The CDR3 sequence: CASSLGPLAYNEQFF. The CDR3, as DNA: TGTGCCAGCAGCTTAGGTCCCCTTGCCTACAATGAGCAGTTCTTC.

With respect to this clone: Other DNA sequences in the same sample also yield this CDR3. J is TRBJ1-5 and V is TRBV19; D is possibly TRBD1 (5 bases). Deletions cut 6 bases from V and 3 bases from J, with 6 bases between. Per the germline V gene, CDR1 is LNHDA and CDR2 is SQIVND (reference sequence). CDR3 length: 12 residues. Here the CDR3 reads CASRQVNQPQHF. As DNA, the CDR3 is TGTGCCAGTAGACAGGTCAATCAGCCCCAGCATTTT.

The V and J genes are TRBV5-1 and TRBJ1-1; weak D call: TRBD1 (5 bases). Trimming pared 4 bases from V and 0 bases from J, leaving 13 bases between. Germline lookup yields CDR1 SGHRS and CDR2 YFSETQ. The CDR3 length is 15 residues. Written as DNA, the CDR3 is TGCGCCAGCAGCGCCCCGGGACGGCTGAACACTGAAGCTTTCTTT. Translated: CASSAPGRLNTEAFF. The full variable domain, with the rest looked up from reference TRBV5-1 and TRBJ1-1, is KAGVTQTPRYLIKTRGQQVTLSCSPISGHRSVSWYQQTPGQGLQFLFEYFSETQRNKGNFPGRFSGRQFSNSRSEMNVSTLELGDSALYLCASSAPGRLNTEAFFGQGTRLTVV.